Listed below are T cell receptor beta chains from one sample, sequenced in a study of blood T cell dynamics during melanoma immunotherapy. Measured with immunoSEQ multiplex PCR; TCRdb has only the in-frame clones, and not every one. The sample lists 8,400 or so clones; more than 70% were seen once. Here the sequenced sample was blood, taken from a patient treated with checkpoint blockade. These receptors all stem from a human donor with melanoma. The CDR3 runs from the conserved cysteine through the conserved F or W. The order of the fields is D gene, V gene, CDR3 length, clone size, J gene, CDR3 DNA, CDR3 protein. D genes are given only for firm matches. Size values are once, few and many counts, or a class for expanded clones, and some rows have none.

NA	TRBV6-1	13	NA	TRBJ2-7	TGTGCCAGCAGTGATAGGGCAGACTACGAGCAGTACTTC	CASSDRADYEQYF
NA	TRBV6-5	15	few	TRBJ2-7	TGTGCCAGCAGTTACTCAGGTGGCGGGGTTCGAGAGCAGTACTTC	CASSYSGGGVREQYF
TRBD1	TRBV5-1	13	NA	TRBJ2-7	TGCGCCAGCAGCGCCCGGGACAGCTACGAGCAGTACTTC	CASSARDSYEQYF
TRBD1	TRBV28	15	NA	TRBJ1-1	TGTGCCAGCAGTTTAAGGAGGCAGGGGGCCGCTGAAGCTTTCTTT	CASSLRRQGAAEAFF
NA	TRBV9	15	NA	TRBJ1-4	TGTGCCAGCAGCGACTACCGAGCAACTAATGAAAAACTGTTTTTT	CASSDYRATNEKLFF
NA	TRBV5-3	15	NA	TRBJ1-1	TGTGCCAGAAGCAGGTCCGGGACACTGAACACTGAAGCTTTCTTT	CARSRSGTLNTEAFF
TRBD2	TRBV11-2	15	NA	TRBJ2-7	TGTGCCAGCAGCCCACGACTAGCCGTAGACTACGAGCAGTACTTC	CASSPRLAVDYEQYF
TRBD2	TRBV27	16	NA	TRBJ2-7	TGTGCCAGCAGTCAAACGGGACTAGCGGGGGCCTACGAGCAGTACTTC	CASSQTGLAGAYEQYF
TRBD2	TRBV13	13	NA	TRBJ2-7	TGTGCCAGCAGTTTAGCGGGAGAGCACGAGCAGTACTTC	CASSLAGEHEQYF
NA	TRBV7-3	16	few	TRBJ2-7	TGTGCCAGCAGCTCCTACCGGACACCATGCTCCTACGAGCAGTACTTC	CASSSYRTPCSYEQYF